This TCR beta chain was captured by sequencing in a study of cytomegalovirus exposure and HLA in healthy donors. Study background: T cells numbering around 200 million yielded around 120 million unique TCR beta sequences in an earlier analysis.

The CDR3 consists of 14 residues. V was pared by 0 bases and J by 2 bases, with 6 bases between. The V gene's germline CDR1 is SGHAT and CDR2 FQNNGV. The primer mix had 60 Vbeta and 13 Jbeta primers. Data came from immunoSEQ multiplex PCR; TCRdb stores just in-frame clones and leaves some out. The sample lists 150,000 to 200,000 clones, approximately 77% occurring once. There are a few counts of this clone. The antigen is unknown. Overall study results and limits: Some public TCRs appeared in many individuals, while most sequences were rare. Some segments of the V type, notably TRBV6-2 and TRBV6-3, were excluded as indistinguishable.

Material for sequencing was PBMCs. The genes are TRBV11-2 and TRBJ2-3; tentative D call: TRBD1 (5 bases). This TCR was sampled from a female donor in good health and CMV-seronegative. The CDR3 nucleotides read TGTGCCAGCAGCTTAGATGGGGCCACAGATACGCAGTATTTT. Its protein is CASSLDGATDTQYF.